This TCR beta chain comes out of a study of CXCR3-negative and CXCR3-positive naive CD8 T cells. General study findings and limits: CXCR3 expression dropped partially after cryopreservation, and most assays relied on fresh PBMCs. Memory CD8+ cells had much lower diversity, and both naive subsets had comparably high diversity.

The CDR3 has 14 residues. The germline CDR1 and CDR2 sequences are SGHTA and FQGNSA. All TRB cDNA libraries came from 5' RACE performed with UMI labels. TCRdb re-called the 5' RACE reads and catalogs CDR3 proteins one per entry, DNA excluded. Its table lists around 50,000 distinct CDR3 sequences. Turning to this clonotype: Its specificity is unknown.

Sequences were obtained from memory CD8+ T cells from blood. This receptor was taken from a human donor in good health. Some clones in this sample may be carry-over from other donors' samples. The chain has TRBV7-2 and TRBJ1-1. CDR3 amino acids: CASSLYHGHTEAFF.